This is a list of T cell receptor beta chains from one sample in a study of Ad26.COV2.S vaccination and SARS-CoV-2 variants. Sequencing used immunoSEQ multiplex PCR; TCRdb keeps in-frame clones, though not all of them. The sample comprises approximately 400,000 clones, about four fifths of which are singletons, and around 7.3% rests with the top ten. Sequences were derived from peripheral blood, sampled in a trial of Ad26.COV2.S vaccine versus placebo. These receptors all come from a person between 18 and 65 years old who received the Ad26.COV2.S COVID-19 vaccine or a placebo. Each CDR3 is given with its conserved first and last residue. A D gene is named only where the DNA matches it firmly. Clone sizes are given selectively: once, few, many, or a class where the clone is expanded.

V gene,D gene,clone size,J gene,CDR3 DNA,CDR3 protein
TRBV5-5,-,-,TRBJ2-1,TGTGCCAGCACCCGACAGTGGGGAGACAATGAGCAGTTCTTC,CASTRQWGDNEQFF
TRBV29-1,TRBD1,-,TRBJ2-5,TGCAGCGCCACCATATCCGGGACAGGGGAGACCCAGTACTTC,CSATISGTGETQYF
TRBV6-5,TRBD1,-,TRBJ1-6,TGTGCCAGCAGTCGGACAGGCGCAGCACCCCTCCACTTT,CASSRTGAAPLHF
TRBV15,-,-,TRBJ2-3,TGTGCCACCAGCAGAGATCCCGGCCGGGATACGCAGTATTTT,CATSRDPGRDTQYF
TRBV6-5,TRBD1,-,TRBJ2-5,TGTGCCAGCAGATCAACAGGGGGAGAGACCCAGTACTTC,CASRSTGGETQYF
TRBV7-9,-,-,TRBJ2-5,TGTGCCAGCAGCAGGAACCAAGAGACCCAGTACTTC,CASSRNQETQYF
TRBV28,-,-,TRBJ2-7,TGTGCCAGCAGTTTAATTCAGGGATTATCCTACGAGCAGTACTTC,CASSLIQGLSYEQYF
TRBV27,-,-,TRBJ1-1,TGTGCCAGCGGATTCATGAACACTGAAGCTTTCTTT,CASGFMNTEAFF
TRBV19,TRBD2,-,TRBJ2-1,TGTGCCAGTTCCTCCGGGACTAGCGGGAGCAATGAGCAGTTCTTC,CASSSGTSGSNEQFF
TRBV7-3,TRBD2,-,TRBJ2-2,TGTGCCAGCAGTTCGATAGCGGGAGACGGGGAGCTGTTTTTT,CASSSIAGDGELFF
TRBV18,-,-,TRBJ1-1,TGTGCCAGCTCACGCTCCGGGGACGGCTGGCAAGCTTTCTTT,CASSRSGDGWQAFF
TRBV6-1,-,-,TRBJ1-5,TGTGCCAGCAGTGAGCAGGGCAATCAGCCCCAGCATTTT,CASSEQGNQPQHF
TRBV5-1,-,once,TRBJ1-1,TGCGCCAGCAGCCTTACCGGAATGACTGAAGCTTTCTTT,CASSLTGMTEAFF
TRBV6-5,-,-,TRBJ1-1,TGTGCCAGCAGTTACATAGGGTCCACTGAAGCTTTCTTT,CASSYIGSTEAFF
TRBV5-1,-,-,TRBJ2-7,TGCGCCAGTAGACCTCGTTCAAGCATCTACGAGCAGTACTTC,CASRPRSSIYEQYF
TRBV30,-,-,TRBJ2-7,TGTGCCTGGAGTGTTGGGTCAGCCCACTACGAGCAGTACTTC,CAWSVGSAHYEQYF
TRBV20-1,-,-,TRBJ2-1,TGCAGCATAACCCGACTAAATGAGCAGTTCTTC,CSITRLNEQFF
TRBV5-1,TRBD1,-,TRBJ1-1,TGCGCCAGCAGCTTCCGCCAGACAGGGGAGACTGAAGCTTTCTTT,CASSFRQTGETEAFF
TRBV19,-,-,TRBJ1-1,TGTGCCAGTAGTATAGCCGGGGTAGCTTTCTTT,CASSIAGVAFF
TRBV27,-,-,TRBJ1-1,TGTGCCAGCAGTTTAATAGGGGCCCGGGATGAAGCTTTCTTT,CASSLIGARDEAFF
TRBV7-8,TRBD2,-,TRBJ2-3,TGTGCCAGCAGCTTAACGAGCGGGGGCCTTCTCGATACGCAGTATTTT,CASSLTSGGLLDTQYF
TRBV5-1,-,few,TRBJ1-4,TGCGCCAGCAGCTTGGCCGGGACCAGGGAGGGTTTTAATGAAAAACTGTTTTTT,CASSLAGTREGFNEKLFF
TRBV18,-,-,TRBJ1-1,TGTGCCAGCTCACCCACGACAGTGAACACTGAAGCTTTCTTT,CASSPTTVNTEAFF
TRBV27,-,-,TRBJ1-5,TGTGCCAGCAGTACTTCCATCCATCAGCCCCAGCATTTT,CASSTSIHQPQHF
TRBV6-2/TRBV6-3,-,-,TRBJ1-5,TGTGCCAGCAGTTACTCTGAGTATAGCAATCAGCCCCAGCATTTT,CASSYSEYSNQPQHF
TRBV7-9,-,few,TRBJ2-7,TGTGCCAGCAGCTTAGAATACTACGAGCAGTACTTC,CASSLEYYEQYF
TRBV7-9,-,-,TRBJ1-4,TGTGCCAGCAGCTCGGACAGAAGGACTAATGAAAAACTGTTTTTT,CASSSDRRTNEKLFF
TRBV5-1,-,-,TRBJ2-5,TGCGCCAGCAGCTCACAAGTTTCAGAGACTCAGTACTTC,CASSSQVSETQYF
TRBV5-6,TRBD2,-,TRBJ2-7,TGTGCCAGCAGTAGAATAGGGAGGGGCTACGAGCAGTACTTC,CASSRIGRGYEQYF
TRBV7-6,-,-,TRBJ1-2,TGTGCCAGCAGCTTAGCGAGCGGGCAGTACTATGGCTACACCTTC,CASSLASGQYYGYTF
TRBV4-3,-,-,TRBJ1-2,TGCGCCAGCAGCCCGGGGGAGCCAGGGGGCTACACCTTC,CASSPGEPGGYTF
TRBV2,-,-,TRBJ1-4,TGTGCCAGCAGTGAAGACCTACTGGGTGAAAAACTGTTTTTT,CASSEDLLGEKLFF
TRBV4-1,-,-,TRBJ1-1,TGCGCCAGCAGCCCTGGCCTAGGGGATGAAGCTTTCTTT,CASSPGLGDEAFF
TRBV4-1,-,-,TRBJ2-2,TGCGCCAGCAGCCAGGGGACTTACGGGGAGCTGTTTTTT,CASSQGTYGELFF
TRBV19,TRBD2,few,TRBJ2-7,TGTGCCAGTTCCGCTAGCGGTTTACCCTCCTCCTACGAGCAGTACTTC,CASSASGLPSSYEQYF
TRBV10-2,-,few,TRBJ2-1,TGCGCCAGCCGGAGGCCAAGCTCCTACAATGAGCAGTTCTTC,CASRRPSSYNEQFF
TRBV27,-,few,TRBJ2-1,TGTGCCAGCAGTTTATCTTCTCCGGACGCGTACAATGAGCAGTTCTTC,CASSLSSPDAYNEQFF
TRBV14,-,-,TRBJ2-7,TGTGCCAGCAGCCTCGGGACCCTGGCCGCCTGGCAGTACTTC,CASSLGTLAAWQYF
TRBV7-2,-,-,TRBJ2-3,TGTGCCAGCAGCTTCAGTGGGGGAACAACTAGCACAGATACGCAGTATTTT,CASSFSGGTTSTDTQYF
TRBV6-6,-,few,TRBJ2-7,TGTGCCAGCAGACCCGGGACTGGCTACGAGCAGTACTTC,CASRPGTGYEQYF
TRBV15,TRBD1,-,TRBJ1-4,TGTGCCACCAGGCACTCGGGGACAGGGGGTCCTGAAAAACTGTTTTTT,CATRHSGTGGPEKLFF
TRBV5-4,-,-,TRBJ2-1,TGTGCCAGCAGCCCGGGCGGAAATGAGCAGTTCTTC,CASSPGGNEQFF
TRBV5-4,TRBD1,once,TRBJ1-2,TGTGCCAGCAGCTCCGACAGGGTTGGCTACACCTTC,CASSSDRVGYTF
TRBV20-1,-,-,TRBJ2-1,TGCAGTGCGAGAAGAGCGAATGAGCAGTTCTTC,CSARRANEQFF
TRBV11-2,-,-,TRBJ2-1,TGTGCCAGCAGCTTAGACCTGGAGCAGTTCTTC,CASSLDLEQFF
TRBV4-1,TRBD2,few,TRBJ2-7,TGCGCCAGCAGCCCGAGCGGGGGGTTCTCCTACGAGCAGTACTTC,CASSPSGGFSYEQYF
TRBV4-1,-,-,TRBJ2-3,TGCGCCAGCAGCTACCCCGGGACAAGCACAGATACGCAGTATTTT,CASSYPGTSTDTQYF
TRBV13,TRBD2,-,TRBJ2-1,TGTGCCAGCAGCTTAGGGAGCGGGGTTTACAATGAGCAGTTCTTC,CASSLGSGVYNEQFF
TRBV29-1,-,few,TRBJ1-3,TGCAGCGTTTACGCACAGAACTCTGGAAACACCATATATTTT,CSVYAQNSGNTIYF
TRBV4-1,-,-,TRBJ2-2,TGCGCCAGCAGCCAAGTGATCGGGAGCACATACACCGGGGAGCTGTTTTTT,CASSQVIGSTYTGELFF
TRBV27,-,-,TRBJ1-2,TGTGCCAGCAGTTTCCAAGGCGCGTATGGCTACACCTTC,CASSFQGAYGYTF
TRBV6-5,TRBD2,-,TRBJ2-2,TGTGCCGCCAAGCCTGGCGGGAGCACCGGGGAGCTGTTTTTT,CAAKPGGSTGELFF